A single sample is the source of the 29 T cell receptor beta chains below, sequenced in a study of blood T cells in healthy people across ages. Primers used in a second PCR of about 7 to 12 cycles were a sample-barcoded 5' primer and a J-beta primer mix. One entry per CDR3 protein results from TCRdb running MiXCR on the 5' RACE reads. The sample has about 1.6 million distinct CDR3 sequences, about 31% seen once. Sequenced input: blood. The source is a woman under 40 in good health.

The chain links TRBV7-6 to TRBJ2-5, with D possibly TRBD2 on 5 matching bases. The CDR3 runs to 18 residues. V lost 4 bases to trimming and J lost 1 base, with 22 bases between them. The V gene's germline CDR1 is SGHVS and CDR2 FNYEAQ. The CDR3 reads CASSSGFVVENSQETQYF. The CDR3, as DNA: TGTGCCAGCAGCTCGGGGTTCGTTGTGGAGAACTCCCAAGAGACCCAGTACTTC.

This clonotype was counted between two and nine times. The chain employs TRBV28 and TRBJ1-6; D gene uncertain. The CDR3 is 17 residues long. Germline V CDR1 and CDR2: MDHEN, SYDVKM. V lost 2 bases and J lost 6, with 17 bases in between. Written as DNA, the CDR3 is TGTGCCAGCAGTTTAGTAGGACCCCACATTTTTAATTCACCCCTCCACTTT. It yields the protein CASSLVGPHIFNSPLHF. Filled out from reference TRBV28 and TRBJ1-6, the complete variable domain reads DVKVTQSSRYLVKRTGEKVFLECVQDMDHENMFWYRQDPGLGLRLIYFSYDVKMKEKGDIPEGYSVSREKKERFSLILESASTNQTSMYLCASSLVGPHIFNSPLHFGNGTRLTVT.

Remarks on this clonotype: One end of the junction fails to match germline, which may point to a read error. The chain has TRBV6-6 and TRBJ2-5; D possibly corresponds to TRBD1 (5 bases). The length of the CDR3 is 16 residues. The germline gives CDR1 MNHNY, CDR2 SVGAGI (reference sequence). The CDR3 region is CAGSPQAQGRSETQYF. The CDR3 nucleotides read TGTGCCGGCAGTCCACAGGCCCAGGGCCGCTCGGAGACCCAGTACTTC.

V gene TRBV4-1 combines with J gene TRBJ2-7; D is perhaps TRBD1 (6 bases). Germline lookup yields CDR1 MGHRA and CDR2 YSYEKL. The V gene lost 3 bases and the J gene lost 0 bases, with 15 bases spanning the gap. The CDR3 runs to 16 residues. The CDR3 DNA is TGCGCCAGCAGCCAGGCGGCTGTCAGGGGCTCCTACGAGCAGTACTTC. It codes for CASSQAAVRGSYEQYF.

This clonotype was counted many times. The chain uses TRBV7-9 and TRBJ2-5; TRBD1 is a possible D gene (6 bases). CDR1 SEHNR and CDR2 FQNEAQ come from the germline V gene (reference sequence). The CDR3 consists of 14 residues. Deletions cut 6 bases from V and 2 bases from J, with 13 bases between. CDR3 protein: CASRPGQGQETQYF. In DNA, the CDR3 is TGTGCCAGCAGACCCGGGCAGGGGCAAGAGACCCAGTACTTC.

This chain uses TRBV9 with TRBJ2-3, with TRBD2 identical over 8 bases. J lost 5 bases, V lost 7 bases, and 9 bases had no gene match. The CDR3 loop spans 14 amino acids. Germline-derived CDR1 and CDR2 are SGDLS and YYNGEE. The CDR3 DNA is TGTGCCAGCGACTCAGCGGGAGTTGGAGATACGCAGTATTTT. This codes for CASDSAGVGDTQYF.

This clonotype came up a few times. The V call is TRBV20-1, the J call TRBJ2-1; TRBD2 agrees at 10 bases. CDR1 is DFQATT and CDR2 is SNEGSKA in the germline V gene (reference sequence). CDR3 length: 14 amino acids. J gave up 8 bases and V 5 bases, and 9 bases lay outside the gene matches. DNA of the CDR3: TGCAGTGCTGTGGTTCTAGCGGGAGCACATGAGCAGTTCTTC. Protein: CSAVVLAGAHEQFF.

This clonotype has a handful of counts. CDR3: CASRGGSQTHEQYF. The CDR3 DNA reads as TGTGCCAGCAGGGGAGGATCCCAGACCCACGAGCAGTACTTC. The chain is built from TRBV2 and TRBJ2-7; D may be TRBD2 (6 bases). The CDR3 consists of 14 residues. V gave up 6 bases and J gave up 5 bases, with 17 bases separating them. CDR1 SNHLY and CDR2 FYNNEI come from the germline V gene.

This chain connects TRBV5-1 to TRBJ2-7, with D unclear. Deletions cut 0 bases from V and 3 bases from J, with 7 bases between. The germline V gene has CDR1 SGHRS and CDR2 YFSETQ. The length of the CDR3 is 13 residues. The CDR3 protein is CASSLGAFYEQYF. For the CDR3, the DNA is TGCGCCAGCAGCTTGGGTGCCTTCTACGAGCAGTACTTC.

J is TRBJ2-3 and V is TRBV9, with D unresolved. Germline loops: CDR1 SGDLS, CDR2 YYNGEE. The germline V and J ends were trimmed by 0 bases and 4 bases, with 18 bases remaining between them. The CDR3 has 17 amino acids. CDR3 in DNA: TGTGCCAGCAGCGTAGGGGGTTGGGCAGTGGCGCCAGATACGCAGTATTTT. Protein: CASSVGGWAVAPDTQYF.

V usage is TRBV7-9 and J usage is TRBJ1-2; D is uncertain. The germline V gene has CDR1 SEHNR and CDR2 FQNEAQ (reference sequence). Trimming took off 2 bases at V and 7 bases at J, with 8 bases between the two ends. This CDR3 is built from 12 residues. CDR3 sequence: CASSLNELGYTF. CDR3 DNA sequence: TGTGCCAGCAGCTTAAACGAGCTTGGCTACACCTTC.

A few counts support this clonotype. The chain combines TRBV2 with TRBJ2-7; D is unresolved. The germline V gene encodes CDR1 SNHLY and CDR2 FYNNEI. V lost 5 bases and J lost 2, with 13 bases in between. The CDR3 consists of 14 residues. The CDR3: CASSSGTQPYEQYF. CDR3 DNA: TGTGCCAGCAGTTCCGGAACACAACCCTACGAGCAGTACTTC.

This clonotype was seen more than once but under ten times. This chain joins TRBV27 and TRBJ2-1, with D possibly matching TRBD2 (6 bases). The CDR3 has 17 residues. Germline V gives CDR1 MNHEY, CDR2 SMNVEV (reference sequence). Trimming left V 3 bases short and J 2 bases short, with 17 bases between. CDR3 in amino acids: CASSFSFFSGTYNEQFF. CDR3 nucleotide sequence: TGTGCCAGCAGTTTTAGTTTCTTTAGCGGTACCTACAATGAGCAGTTCTTC.

Note on this clonotype: One junction end disagrees with the germline gene, perhaps due to a read error. The J gene is TRBJ2-1, the V gene TRBV7-9, with TRBD2 as a possible D gene (6 bases). Germline CDR1 reads SEHNR; CDR2 reads FQNEAQ (reference sequence). This CDR3 has 17 residues. The CDR3 sequence: CAGSFSGGRSSYNEQFF. DNA for the CDR3: TGTGCCGGCAGTTTTTCTGGGGGGAGAAGCTCCTACAATGAGCAGTTCTTC.

The V call is TRBV5-6, the J call TRBJ2-3, with D unresolved. The germline V and J ends were trimmed by 0 bases and 0 bases, with 11 bases remaining between them. The CDR3 totals 16 residues. CDR1 and CDR2 (germline): SGHDT, YYEEEE. This CDR3 is CASSLGRFSSTDTQYF. CDR3 coding DNA: TGTGCCAGCAGCTTGGGTCGGTTTTCTAGCACAGATACGCAGTATTTT.

This clonotype was seen a few times. The rearrangement links TRBV20-1 to TRBJ2-1; the D gene is possibly TRBD1 (6 bases). Germline V gene lookup returns CDR1 DFQATT and CDR2 SNEGSKA (reference sequence). CDR3 length: 16 residues. The V end lost 6 bases, the J end lost 2 bases, and 20 bases lay between the germline ends. The CDR3 nucleotides read TGCAGTGCCCGAGAGAGCAGACAGGTCACCTACAATGAGCAGTTCTTC. It yields the protein CSARESRQVTYNEQFF.

This sequence joins TRBV20-1 and TRBJ2-3, with 8 bases lining up with TRBD2. J lost 2 bases, V lost 3 bases, and 10 bases had no gene match. The CDR3 is made up of 16 amino acids. Germline lookup yields CDR1 DFQATT and CDR2 SNEGSKA (reference sequence). The CDR3: CSASLERTSSTDTQYF. The DNA of the CDR3 is TGCAGTGCTAGTTTGGAAAGGACTAGCTCCACAGATACGCAGTATTTT.

This clonotype was recorded a few times. The chain carries TRBV4-1 and TRBJ2-1; 8 nucleotides agree with TRBD2. CDR1 is MGHRA and CDR2 is YSYEKL in the germline V gene. V lost 2 bases and J lost 7; bases outside the gene matches: 13. The CDR3 has 17 amino acids. Here the CDR3 DNA reads TGCGCCAGCAGCCAAACCAACGGAGTAGCGGGGCTTAATGAGCAGTTCTTC. Amino acids: CASSQTNGVAGLNEQFF.

This rearrangement joins TRBV28 to TRBJ2-7; the match to TRBD1 covers 11 bases. Germline V gene sequence: CDR1 MDHEN, CDR2 SYDVKM. After removal of 5 bases from V and 4 bases from J, the junction contained 10 bases not matched to a gene. This CDR3 is 16 amino acids long. The CDR3 is CASSTTDRGRWYEQYF. CDR3 DNA sequence: TGTGCCAGCAGTACAACGGACAGGGGGCGATGGTACGAGCAGTACTTC.

This clonotype came up once. DNA of the CDR3: TGTGCCAGCAGCTCACCGGGACTAGCGGGGTTTACAGATACGCAGTATTTT. Its protein product is CASSSPGLAGFTDTQYF. The rearrangement links TRBV7-6 to TRBJ2-3; TRBD2 matches at 13 bases. J gave up 3 bases and V 4 bases, and 7 bases lay outside the gene matches. Germline assignment: CDR1 SGHVS and CDR2 FNYEAQ. This CDR3 spans 17 amino acids.

The chain is built from TRBV20-1 and TRBJ2-5, with D perhaps assigned TRBD1 or TRBD2 (5 bases each). Germline V gene lookup returns CDR1 DFQATT and CDR2 SNEGSKA (reference sequence). V gave up 6 bases and J gave up 1 base, with 15 bases separating them. The CDR3 contains 14 residues. The CDR3 nucleotides read TGCAGTGCCCCAACGGGGCTTACCCAAGAGACCCAGTACTTC. Amino acids: CSAPTGLTQETQYF.

The chain links TRBV15 to TRBJ2-7; tentative D call: TRBD2 (5 bases). Germline CDR1 reads LNHNV; CDR2 reads YYDKDF (reference sequence). V was clipped by 4 bases and J by 4 bases, with 8 bases between them. This CDR3 comprises 12 residues. As DNA, the CDR3 is TGTGCCACCAGCAATCGGGGTTACGAGCAGTACTTC. Translation: CATSNRGYEQYF.

This chain's CDR3 is CASSSGRRTYEQYF. In nucleotides, the CDR3 is TGTGCCAGCAGCTCGGGGCGCCGGACCTACGAGCAGTACTTC. This sequence joins TRBV11-2 and TRBJ2-7; D is perhaps TRBD1 or TRBD2 (5 bases each). CDR1 and CDR2 from the germline V gene are SGHAT and FQNNGV. Trimming took 4 bases from V and 2 from J, leaving 12 bases between them. This CDR3 spans 14 amino acids.

V is TRBV20-1 and J is TRBJ2-3, with D maybe TRBD1 (6 bases). CDR1 DFQATT and CDR2 SNEGSKA come from the germline V gene (reference sequence). Trimming removed 0 bases at V and 7 bases at J, with 17 bases between. The CDR3 runs to 15 residues. The DNA of the CDR3 is TGCAGTGCTAGAGATAGGGACAATGGACAATATACGCAGTATTTT. It specifies CSARDRDNGQYTQYF.

This clonotype has more than one count but fewer than ten. This sequence may be a read error, since a much larger clone differs from it by one base. The gene calls are TRBV12-3 or TRBV12-4 and TRBJ1-1; tentative D call: TRBD1 (5 bases). The CDR3 is 14 residues long. The CDR3 sequence: CASRLEGVNTEAFF. The DNA of the CDR3 is TGTGCCAGCAGGTTAGAAGGGGTTAACACTGAAGCTTTCTTT.

Of note for this clonotype: At one end the junction does not follow the germline gene, possibly because of a read error. The chain combines TRBV9 with TRBJ1-2; D uncertain. CDR1 SGDLS and CDR2 YYNGEE come from the germline V gene. This CDR3 is 13 amino acids long. CDR3 nucleotide sequence: TGCGCCAGCAGCGTAGATCAAAAATATGGCTACACCTTC. As protein: CASSVDQKYGYTF.

This clonotype showed up just a few times. This chain links TRBV7-9 with TRBJ1-2; perhaps TRBD1 as D (5 bases). V lost 4 bases and J lost 7, with 19 bases in between. Per germline, CDR1 SEHNR and CDR2 FQNEAQ (reference sequence). The CDR3 length is 15 residues. CDR3 loop: CASSSSPGVPFGYTF. The CDR3 region has the DNA TGTGCCAGCAGCTCAAGTCCGGGGGTTCCTTTTGGCTACACCTTC.

V is TRBV20-1 and J is TRBJ1-2, with 11 bases identical to TRBD1. The length of the CDR3 is 17 residues. CDR1 and CDR2 from the germline V gene are DFQATT and SNEGSKA (reference sequence). V lost 0 bases to trimming and J lost 4 bases; unmatched junction nucleotides: 10. CDR3: CSARDGTGGTRGYGYTF. CDR3 DNA sequence: TGCAGTGCTAGAGATGGGACAGGGGGGACCAGGGGCTATGGCTACACCTTC.

The chain employs TRBV5-4 and TRBJ2-3; TRBD1 might be the D (5 bases). The CDR3 sequence is 15 residues long. Trimming cost V 4 bases and J 2 bases, with 14 bases left between them. Germline V lookup: CDR1 SGHNT, CDR2 YYREEE (reference sequence). The CDR3 coding sequence is TGTGCCAGCAGCCTGCAGGGATTTAACACAGATACGCAGTATTTT. Translating gives CASSLQGFNTDTQYF.